This T cell receptor beta chain came from a study of beta chain features in type 1 diabetes. The germline gives CDR1 GTSNPN, CDR2 SVGIG (reference sequence). The V gene lost 0 bases and the J gene lost 2 bases, with 7 bases spanning the gap. This CDR3 contains 13 residues. This clone was seen more than once but under ten times. The target antigen is unknown. Study conclusions and caveats: It was among patients, rather than healthy donors, that naive, central memory and Treg TCRB repertoires appeared more similar. When Type 1 diabetes patients were examined, their TCRB CDR3s proved moderately but significantly shorter in all four CD4+ subsets. VDJ junctions from type 1 diabetes patients carried fewer insertions and larger deletions. The study notes PCR might favor shorter templates equally in patients and controls.

As every portion of the isolated RNA was reverse transcribed, the sequencing read expressed TCRB transcripts. Libraries were prepared by immunoSEQ multiplex PCR; TCRdb keeps only in-frame clonotypes and omits some of them. In the table there are about 710,000 clones, about 14% of which are singletons. Heparinised blood was drawn once per donor, averaging around 120 mL. The sequenced sample was naive CD4+ T cells from blood. This receptor was taken from a man aged 18 to 29 with type 1 diabetes. V is TRBV30 and J is TRBJ2-5; D call uncertain. CDR3 nucleotides: TGTGCCTGGAGTGTACAGCATCAAGAGACCCAGTACTTC. It specifies CAWSVQHQETQYF.